This passage covers 15 T cell receptor beta chains from one sample sequenced in a study of control samples from healthy donors and cancer patients (dated by TCRdb to about 2020). Library creation used the immunoSEQ multiplex PCR assay. In its TCRdb copy, this immuneACCESS table keeps in-frame sequences only and misses some clones. Where compared with another copy, unresolved V genes explain less than half of these, and the others have no known cause. In this sample the table shows about 150,000 clones, almost 90% of which occur a single time. The leading ten clones occupy approximately 1.8% of the sample. Sequencing was performed on blood. Every receptor here comes from a man between 18 and 29 years old in good health.

The chain is built from TRBV5-4 and TRBJ2-3, with D possibly being TRBD2 (5 bases). From germline, CDR1 is SGHNT and CDR2 YYREEE (reference sequence). This CDR3 has 15 amino acids. The ends were cut back, 1 base at V and 4 bases at J, with 13 bases in the middle. CDR3 sequence reads: CASSLSPSKSDTQYF. Written as DNA, the CDR3 is TGTGCCAGCAGCTTGTCCCCTAGCAAGTCAGATACGCAGTATTTT. Filled out from reference TRBV5-4 and TRBJ2-3, the complete variable domain reads ETGVTQSPTHLIKTRGQQVTLRCSSQSGHNTVSWYQQALGQGPQFIFQYYREEENGRGNFPPRFSGLQFPNYSSELNVNALELDDSALYLCASSLSPSKSDTQYFGPGTRLTVL.

This clone turned up a few times. The CDR3 DNA reads TGCGCCAGCAGCTTGCTTGAGGGGGGGAATTCACCCCTCCACTTT. It specifies CASSLLEGGNSPLHF. The rearrangement uses TRBV5-1 and TRBJ1-6, with a weak D call TRBD1 (6 bases). The CDR3 has 15 residues. Germline V gene data show CDR1 as SGHRS and CDR2 as YFSETQ. Trimming left V 1 base short and J 7 bases short, with 12 bases between.

The chain recombines TRBV28 with TRBJ1-6, with a weak D call TRBD1 (6 bases). Germline V CDR1 and CDR2: MDHEN, SYDVKM. This CDR3 is 12 amino acids long. Trimming took 7 bases from V and 9 from J, leaving 10 bases between them. The CDR3 loop reads CASNREVSPLHF. The CDR3 DNA is TGTGCCAGCAACAGGGAAGTTTCACCCCTCCACTTT.

The chain uses TRBV4-2 and TRBJ2-7; tentative D call: TRBD2 (6 bases). CDR1 and CDR2 from the germline V gene are LGHNA and YNFKEQ. V lost 1 base to trimming and J lost 6 bases, with 19 bases between them. This CDR3 is built from 16 residues. CDR3 residues: CASSQVAERRGAEQYF. The CDR3 DNA reads TGTGCCAGCAGCCAAGTAGCCGAGCGGCGCGGGGCCGAGCAGTACTTC.

The chain uses TRBV4-2 and TRBJ1-4; no definite D call. Germline values: CDR1 LGHNA, CDR2 YNFKEQ. The CDR3 is 16 amino acids. V dropped 3 bases and J dropped 8 bases, with 19 bases sitting between them. Written as DNA, the CDR3 is TGTGCCAGCAGCCATAATTTTGGGGTTGGTGACGAAAAACTGTTTTTT. Translating gives CASSHNFGVGDEKLFF.

The chain is built from TRBV9 and TRBJ1-6; 8 bases are a match to TRBD1. The junction had 2 bases not matched to a gene; V was cut back by 0 bases and J by 3 bases. The CDR3 runs 16 residues. Germline CDR1 and CDR2: SGDLS and YYNGEE. CDR3 sequence reads: CASSVDTGGYNSPLHF. The CDR3 DNA reads TGTGCCAGCAGCGTAGATACAGGGGGCTATAATTCACCCCTCCACTTT.

Regarding this clone: Other nucleotide sequences in the sample specify the same CDR3. This chain joins TRBV5-4 and TRBJ1-2; D possibly corresponds to TRBD1 (6 bases). This CDR3 is built from 13 residues. V gave up 0 bases and J gave up 3 bases, with 6 bases separating them. The germline gives CDR1 SGHNT, CDR2 YYREEE (reference sequence). In nucleotides, the CDR3 is TGTGCCAGCAGCTTGGACAGGGACTATGGCTACACCTTC. Translated: CASSLDRDYGYTF. Variable domain in full (rest from reference TRBV5-4 and TRBJ1-2): ETGVTQSPTHLIKTRGQQVTLRCSSQSGHNTVSWYQQALGQGPQFIFQYYREEENGRGNFPPRFSGLQFPNYSSELNVNALELDDSALYLCASSLDRDYGYTFGSGTRLTVV.

V gene TRBV6-2 or TRBV6-3 combines with J gene TRBJ2-5, with TRBD2 matching over 7 bases. Germline CDR1 and CDR2: MNHEY and SVGEGT. The J segment lost 7 bases and the V segment lost 6 bases, leaving 5 bases of the junction unmatched. The CDR3 contains 12 residues. CDR3 DNA sequence: TGTGCCAGCAGCGCGGGGGTAGGGACCCAGTACTTC. Translation gives CASSAGVGTQYF.

This chain connects TRBV6-5 to TRBJ2-1; D unresolved. This CDR3 contains 15 residues. Germline values: CDR1 MNHEY, CDR2 SVGAGI. With 10 bases removed from V and 0 bases from J, the gap between germline ends came to 16 bases. The CDR3 coding sequence is TGTGCCATCAAACGGAGCGAGAGCTCCTACAATGAGCAGTTCTTC. It is translated as CAIKRSESSYNEQFF.

J is TRBJ2-7 and V is TRBV7-2, with D perhaps TRBD1 (5 bases). Germline V gene sequence: CDR1 SGHTA, CDR2 FQGNSA. V lost 4 bases and J 0 bases, leaving 13 bases between the germline ends. The CDR3 is made up of 15 amino acids. CDR3: CASSSPVTASYEQYF. CDR3 nucleotides: TGTGCCAGCAGCTCCCCTGTGACAGCCTCCTACGAGCAGTACTTC.

The chain recombines TRBV19 with TRBJ2-1, with D unresolved. CDR1 is LNHDA, CDR2 SQIVND, per germline (reference sequence). The CDR3 spans 15 residues. The V end lost 4 bases, the J end lost 0 bases, and 10 bases lay between the germline ends. The CDR3 sequence is CASSRASISYNEQFF. In nucleotides, the CDR3 is TGTGCCAGTAGTAGGGCAAGCATCTCCTACAATGAGCAGTTCTTC.

This chain uses TRBV6-4 with TRBJ2-3; D possibly matches TRBD1 or TRBD2 (5 bases each). The CDR3 is 15 amino acids. Trimming removed 3 bases at V and 4 bases at J, with 14 bases between. In germline, CDR1 is MRHNA, CDR2 SNTAGT. The CDR3 DNA reads TGTGCCAGCAGTGAAGAGGGAAGGGGATCAGATACGCAGTATTTT. This codes for CASSEEGRGSDTQYF.

This clone was counted a single time. The V and J genes are TRBV27 and TRBJ2-2; D tentatively fits TRBD1 or TRBD2 (7 bases each). This CDR3 comprises 15 residues. The germline V gene encodes CDR1 MNHEY and CDR2 SMNVEV (reference sequence). With 2 bases removed from V and 6 bases from J, the gap between germline ends came to 13 bases. CDR3 DNA: TGTGCCAGCAGTTTACGCAGGGGGGGATCCGGGGAGCTGTTTTTT. It is translated as CASSLRRGGSGELFF.

This clone was counted between two and nine times. CDR3 DNA sequence: TGTGCCAGCAGTTACTCAACTACTAGATCAGATACGCAGTATTTT. The encoded protein is CASSYSTTRSDTQYF. V and J are TRBV6-2 or TRBV6-3 and TRBJ2-3; TRBD2 might be the D (5 bases). Trimming stripped 0 bases from V and 4 bases from J, with 11 bases between. Per germline, CDR1 MNHEY and CDR2 SVGEGT. The CDR3 is 15 residues long.

The rearrangement links TRBV4-2 to TRBJ1-5; a weak D match, TRBD1 (6 bases). Trimming shortened V by 0 bases and J by 6 bases, and 12 bases separated the two germline ends. Germline V gene data show CDR1 as LGHNA and CDR2 as YNFKEQ. This CDR3 contains 15 residues. CDR3 amino acids: CASSQERTGSQPQHF. CDR3 nucleotide sequence: TGTGCCAGCAGCCAAGAACGAACAGGGAGTCAGCCCCAGCATTTT.